This TCR beta chain derives from a study of T cells in Graves' hyperthyroidism and ophthalmopathy. Across the study: Pretreatment peripheral blood was obtained at initial diagnosis. Study-wide findings and caveats: The model foresaw ophthalmopathy a median 6.5 months prior to onset. Blood also held most thyroid clonotypes expanded beyond 0.001.

This clonotype was seen ten or more times. Its antigen is undetermined. From RNA transcripts, TCR beta CDR3 regions were amplified. RT-PCR in the first round (using the HTBI primer set) targeted the TCR CDR3. Using its own MiXCR run on the multiplex PCR reads, TCRdb lists one record per CDR3 protein. Here the sample spans about 690,000 distinct CDR3 sequences, 15% to 20% being singletons. Graves' hyperthyroidism is called stable when ophthalmopathy does not progress within 18 months. The sequencing sample was made of blood. The receptor's source is a man aged 50 to 59 with Graves' hyperthyroidism.

CDR3 amino acids: CASRVDWGSYEQYF. CDR3 sequence (DNA): TGTGCCAGTCGGGTAGACTGGGGCTCCTACGAGCAGTACTTC. The rearrangement links TRBV2 to TRBJ2-7, with D unresolved. Trimming took 9 bases from V and 0 from J, leaving 15 bases between them. This CDR3 spans 14 amino acids. CDR1 is SNHLY and CDR2 is FYNNEI in the germline V gene.